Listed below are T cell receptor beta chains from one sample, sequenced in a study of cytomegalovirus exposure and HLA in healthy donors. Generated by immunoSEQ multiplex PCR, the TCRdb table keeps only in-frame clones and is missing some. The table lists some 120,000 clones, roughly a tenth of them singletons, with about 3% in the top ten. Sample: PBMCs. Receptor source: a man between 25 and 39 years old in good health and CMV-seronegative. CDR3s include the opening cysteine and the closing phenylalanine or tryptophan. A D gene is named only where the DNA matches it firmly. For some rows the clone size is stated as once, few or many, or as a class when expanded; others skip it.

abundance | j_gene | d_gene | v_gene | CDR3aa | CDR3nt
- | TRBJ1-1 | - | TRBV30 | CAWSATRIPGGTEAFF | TGTGCCTGGAGTGCCACCCGCATTCCAGGAGGCACTGAAGCTTTCTTT
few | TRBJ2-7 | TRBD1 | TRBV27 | CASKNRGDLYEQYF | TGTGCCAGCAAAAACAGGGGGGATCTCTATGAGCAGTACTTC
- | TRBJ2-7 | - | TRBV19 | CASTVEGRYEQYF | TGTGCCAGTACCGTGGAGGGCCGGTACGAGCAGTACTTC
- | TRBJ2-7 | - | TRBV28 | CASSPFGGQYEQYF | TGTGCCAGCAGCCCCTTCGGGGGGCAATACGAGCAGTACTTC
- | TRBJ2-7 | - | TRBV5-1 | CASSLTQGYEQYF | TGCGCCAGCAGCTTAACACAGGGCTACGAGCAGTACTTC
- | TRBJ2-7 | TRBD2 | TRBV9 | CASSVEPQREPQYF | TGTGCCAGCAGCGTAGAACCCCAGCGGGAGCCACAGTACTTC
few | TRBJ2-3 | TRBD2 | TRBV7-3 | CASSPGVAGGQDTQYF | TGTGCCAGCAGCCCAGGGGTAGCGGGAGGCCAAGATACGCAGTATTTT
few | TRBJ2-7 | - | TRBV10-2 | CASSAGLPSYEQYF | TGCGCCAGCAGTGCCGGACTCCCGTCCTACGAGCAGTACTTC
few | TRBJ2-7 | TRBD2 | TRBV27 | CASSSSRLAAFSYEQYF | TGTGCCAGCAGTTCATCTAGACTAGCGGCCTTCTCCTACGAGCAGTACTTC
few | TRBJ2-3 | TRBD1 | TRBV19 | CASTSGGTGTDTQYF | TGTGCCAGTACATCAGGGGGCACGGGCACAGATACGCAGTATTTT
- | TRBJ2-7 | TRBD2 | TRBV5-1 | CASSLSGISYEQYF | TGCGCCAGCAGCTTAAGCGGGATCTCCTACGAGCAGTACTTC
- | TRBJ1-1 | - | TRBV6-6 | CASSIQGNTEAFF | TGTGCCAGCAGTATCCAGGGGAACACTGAAGCTTTCTTT
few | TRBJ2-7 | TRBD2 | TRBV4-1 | CASSQDPSGRPYEQYF | TGCGCCAGCAGCCAAGATCCTAGCGGGAGGCCCTACGAGCAGTACTTC
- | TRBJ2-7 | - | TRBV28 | CASSLWGAYEQYF | TGTGCCAGCAGTTTGTGGGGGGCCTACGAGCAGTACTTC
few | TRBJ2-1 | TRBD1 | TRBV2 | CASSYPGQGDPEQFF | TGTGCCAGCAGTTATCCGGGACAGGGTGATCCTGAGCAGTTCTTC
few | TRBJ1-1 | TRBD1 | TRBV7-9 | CASSLGQGASAFF | TGTGCCAGCAGCTTAGGACAGGGGGCATCAGCTTTCTTT
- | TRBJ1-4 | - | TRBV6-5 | CASSSLGGTNEKLFF | TGTGCCAGCAGTTCCCTGGGGGGGACTAATGAAAAACTGTTTTTT
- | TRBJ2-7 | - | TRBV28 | CASSSVSYEQYF | TGTGCCAGCAGTTCGGTCTCCTACGAGCAGTACTTC
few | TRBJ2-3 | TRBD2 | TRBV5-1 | CASSLYSSGGDGDTQYF | TGCGCCAGCAGCCTATACTCTAGCGGGGGGGACGGAGATACGCAGTATTTT
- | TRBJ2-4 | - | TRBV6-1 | CASSVPETENIQYF | TGTGCCAGCAGTGTCCCGGAGACCGAAAACATTCAGTACTTC
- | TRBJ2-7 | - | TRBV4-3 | CASSQEREAYEQYF | TGCGCCAGCAGCCAAGAAAGGGAGGCCTACGAGCAGTACTTC
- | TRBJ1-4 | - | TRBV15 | CATSRDRGRYEKLFF | TGTGCCACCAGCAGAGATCGTGGCAGATACGAAAAACTGTTTTTT
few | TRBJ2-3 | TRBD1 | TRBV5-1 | CASSLNRQGSTDTQYF | TGCGCCAGCAGCTTAAATCGACAGGGGAGCACAGATACGCAGTATTTT
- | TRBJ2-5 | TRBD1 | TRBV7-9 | CASSLGQGVGTQYF | TGTGCCAGCAGCTTAGGACAGGGGGTTGGGACCCAGTACTTC
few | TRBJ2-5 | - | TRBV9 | CASSPSPIQETQYF | TGTGCCAGCAGCCCTTCCCCTATCCAAGAGACCCAGTACTTC
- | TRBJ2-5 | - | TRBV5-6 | CASSFEETQYF | TGTGCCAGCAGCTTCGAAGAGACCCAGTACTTC
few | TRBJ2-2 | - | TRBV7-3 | CASSQLAGSNTGELFF | TGTGCCAGCAGCCAACTCGCGGGGTCGAACACCGGGGAGCTGTTTTTT
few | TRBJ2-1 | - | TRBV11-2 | CASSSGRAGISYNEQFF | TGTGCCAGCAGCTCGGGAAGGGCCGGGATCTCCTACAATGAGCAGTTCTTC
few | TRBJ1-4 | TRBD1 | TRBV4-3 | CASSQTGQGTEKLFF | TGCGCCAGCAGCCAGACGGGACAGGGTACTGAAAAACTGTTTTTT
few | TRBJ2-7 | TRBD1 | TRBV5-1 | CASSPGTGVLYEQYF | TGCGCCAGCAGCCCCGGGACAGGGGTCCTCTACGAGCAGTACTTC
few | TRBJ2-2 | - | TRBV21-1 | CASSKKVRTSGGANTGELFF | TGTGCCAGCAGCAAAAAAGTTAGGACTAGCGGGGGGGCGAACACCGGGGAGCTGTTTTTT
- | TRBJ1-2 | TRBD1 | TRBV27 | CASARQGGAYGYTF | TGTGCCAGCGCAAGACAGGGAGGTGCCTATGGCTACACCTTC
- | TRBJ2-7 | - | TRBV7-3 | CASSPNGFYEQYF | TGTGCCAGCAGCCCGAACGGGTTCTACGAGCAGTACTTC
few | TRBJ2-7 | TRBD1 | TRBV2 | CASSETGGWNYEQYF | TGTGCCAGCAGTGAGACAGGGGGCTGGAACTACGAGCAGTACTTC
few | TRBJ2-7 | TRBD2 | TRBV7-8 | CASSTQTGTSGIYEQYF | TGTGCCAGCAGCACACAAACCGGGACTAGCGGAATCTACGAGCAGTACTTC
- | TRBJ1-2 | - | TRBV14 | CASSQTADNYGYTF | TGTGCCAGCAGCCAAACGGCGGATAACTATGGCTACACCTTC
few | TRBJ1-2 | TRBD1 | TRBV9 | CASSAQGADNYGYTF | TGTGCCAGCAGCGCACAGGGGGCGGATAACTATGGCTACACCTTC
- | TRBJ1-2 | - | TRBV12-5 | CASGFSQGPYGYTF | TGTGCTAGTGGTTTTAGCCAGGGTCCTTATGGCTACACCTTC
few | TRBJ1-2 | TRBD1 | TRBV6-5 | CASSYSYRGGVYGYTF | TGTGCCAGCAGTTACTCCTACAGGGGAGGCGTCTATGGCTACACCTTC
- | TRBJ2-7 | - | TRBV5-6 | CASSLAQNSYEQYF | TGTGCCAGCAGCTTGGCACAGAATTCCTACGAGCAGTACTTC
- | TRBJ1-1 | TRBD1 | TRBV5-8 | CASSLGQGETEAFF | TGTGCCAGCAGCTTGGGACAGGGGGAGACTGAAGCTTTCTTT
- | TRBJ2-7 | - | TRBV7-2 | CASSAVQGLSSYEQYF | TGTGCCAGCAGCGCTGTACAGGGATTGAGCTCCTACGAGCAGTACTTC
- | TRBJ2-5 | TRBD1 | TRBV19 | CASSAGQGSYGSQYF | TGTGCCAGTAGTGCGGGACAGGGTTCGTACGGGTCCCAGTACTTC
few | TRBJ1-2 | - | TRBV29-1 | CSVDSGRDFLNYGYTF | TGCAGCGTTGATTCCGGGCGGGATTTTCTCAACTATGGCTACACCTTC
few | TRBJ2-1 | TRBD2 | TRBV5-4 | CASSGTSGIGREQFF | TGTGCCAGCAGTGGGACTAGCGGGATCGGCCGTGAGCAGTTCTTC
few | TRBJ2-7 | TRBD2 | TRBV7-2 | CASSVVAGGNEQYF | TGTGCCAGCAGCGTAGTAGCGGGGGGCAACGAGCAGTACTTC
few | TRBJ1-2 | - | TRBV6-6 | CASSDQGLGYTF | TGTGCCAGCAGTGACCAGGGTCTTGGCTACACCTTC
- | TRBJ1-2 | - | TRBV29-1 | CSVETALYGYTF | TGCAGCGTTGAGACTGCCCTTTATGGCTACACCTTC